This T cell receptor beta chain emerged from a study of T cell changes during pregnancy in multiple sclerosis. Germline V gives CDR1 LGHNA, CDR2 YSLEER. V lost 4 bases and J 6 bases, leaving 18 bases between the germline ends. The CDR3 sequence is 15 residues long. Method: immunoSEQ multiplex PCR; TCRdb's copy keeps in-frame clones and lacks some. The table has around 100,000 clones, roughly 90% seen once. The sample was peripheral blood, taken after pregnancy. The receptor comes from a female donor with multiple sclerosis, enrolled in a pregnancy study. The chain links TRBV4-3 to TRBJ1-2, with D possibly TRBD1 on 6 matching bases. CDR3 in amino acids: CASSRKGGDWDGYTF. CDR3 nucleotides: TGCGCCAGCAGCCGAAAAGGGGGGGATTGGGATGGCTACACCTTC.